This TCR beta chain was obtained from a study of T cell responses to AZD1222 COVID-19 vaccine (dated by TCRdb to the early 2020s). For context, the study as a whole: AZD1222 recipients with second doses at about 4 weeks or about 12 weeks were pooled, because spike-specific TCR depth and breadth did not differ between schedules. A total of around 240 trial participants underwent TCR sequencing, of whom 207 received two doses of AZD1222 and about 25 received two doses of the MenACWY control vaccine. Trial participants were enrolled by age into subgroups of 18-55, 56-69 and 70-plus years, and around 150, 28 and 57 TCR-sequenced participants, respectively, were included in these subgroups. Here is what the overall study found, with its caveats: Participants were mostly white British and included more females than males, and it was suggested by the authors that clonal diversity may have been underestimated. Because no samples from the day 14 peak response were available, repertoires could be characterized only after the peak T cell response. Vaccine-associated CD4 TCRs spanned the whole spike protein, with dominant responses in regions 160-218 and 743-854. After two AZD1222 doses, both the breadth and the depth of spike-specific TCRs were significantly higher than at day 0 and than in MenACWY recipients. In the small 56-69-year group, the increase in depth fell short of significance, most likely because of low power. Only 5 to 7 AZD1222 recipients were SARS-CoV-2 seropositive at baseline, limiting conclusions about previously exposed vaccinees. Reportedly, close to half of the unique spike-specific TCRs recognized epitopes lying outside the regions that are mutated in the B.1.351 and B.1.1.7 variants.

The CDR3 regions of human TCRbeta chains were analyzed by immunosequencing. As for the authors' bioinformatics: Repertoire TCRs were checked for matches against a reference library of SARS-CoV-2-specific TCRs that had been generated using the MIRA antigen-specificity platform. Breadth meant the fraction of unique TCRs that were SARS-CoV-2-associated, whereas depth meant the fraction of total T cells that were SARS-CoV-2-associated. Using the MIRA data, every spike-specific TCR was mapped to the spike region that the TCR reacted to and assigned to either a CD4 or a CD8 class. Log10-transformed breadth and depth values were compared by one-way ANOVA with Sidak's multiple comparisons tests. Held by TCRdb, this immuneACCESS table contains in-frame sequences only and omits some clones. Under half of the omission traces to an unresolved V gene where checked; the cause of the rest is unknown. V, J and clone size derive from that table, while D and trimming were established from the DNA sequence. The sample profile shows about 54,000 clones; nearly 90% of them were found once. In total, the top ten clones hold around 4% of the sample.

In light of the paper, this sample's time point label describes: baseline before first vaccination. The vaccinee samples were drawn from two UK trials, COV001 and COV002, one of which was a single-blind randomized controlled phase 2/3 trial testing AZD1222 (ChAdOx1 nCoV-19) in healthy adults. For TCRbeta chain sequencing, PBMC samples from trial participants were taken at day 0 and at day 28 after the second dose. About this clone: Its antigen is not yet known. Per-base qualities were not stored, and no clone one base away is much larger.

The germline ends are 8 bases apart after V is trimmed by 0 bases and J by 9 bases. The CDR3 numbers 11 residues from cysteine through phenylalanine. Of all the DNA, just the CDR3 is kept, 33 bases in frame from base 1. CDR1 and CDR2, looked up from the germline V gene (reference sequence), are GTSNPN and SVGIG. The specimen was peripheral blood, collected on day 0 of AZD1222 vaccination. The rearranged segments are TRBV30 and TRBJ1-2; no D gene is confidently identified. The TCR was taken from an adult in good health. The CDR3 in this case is CAWSVMMSYTF. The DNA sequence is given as TGTGCCTGGAGTGTCATGATGAGCTACACCTTC.